This TCR beta chain appears in the sequencing data of a study of blood T cell repertoires in COVID-19. Turning to the study itself: Material from acute and convalescent COVID-19 was sourced from the United States, Italy and Spain. T cells, B-cell-depleted T cells, or PBMCs provided the cDNA or gDNA that served as material.

Original processing methods: Scientists estimated how many nucleated cells there were by amplifying reference gene primers. Sequencing was performed with immunoSEQ multiplex PCR; in TCRdb, only in-frame clones are kept and a portion is missing. From that table come the V and J calls and clone size; the DNA was used to work out D and trimming. Of roughly 200,000 clones listed, roughly 89% were seen once; the top ten hold approximately 6.2%. The clonotype originates from a man aged 60 to 75 who had recovered from COVID-19. Sequenced: peripheral blood.

The CDR3, as DNA: TGCGCCAGCAGCCGAGTCGGGACAGAAAAAGCAACTAATGAAAAACTGTTTTTT. Its translation is CASSRVGTEKATNEKLFF. This sequence joins TRBV4-1 and TRBJ1-4, with TRBD1 identical over 7 bases. V gave up 4 bases and J gave up 0 bases; unmatched junction bases: 11. Germline loops: CDR1 MGHRA, CDR2 YSYEKL. The length of the CDR3 is 18 residues.